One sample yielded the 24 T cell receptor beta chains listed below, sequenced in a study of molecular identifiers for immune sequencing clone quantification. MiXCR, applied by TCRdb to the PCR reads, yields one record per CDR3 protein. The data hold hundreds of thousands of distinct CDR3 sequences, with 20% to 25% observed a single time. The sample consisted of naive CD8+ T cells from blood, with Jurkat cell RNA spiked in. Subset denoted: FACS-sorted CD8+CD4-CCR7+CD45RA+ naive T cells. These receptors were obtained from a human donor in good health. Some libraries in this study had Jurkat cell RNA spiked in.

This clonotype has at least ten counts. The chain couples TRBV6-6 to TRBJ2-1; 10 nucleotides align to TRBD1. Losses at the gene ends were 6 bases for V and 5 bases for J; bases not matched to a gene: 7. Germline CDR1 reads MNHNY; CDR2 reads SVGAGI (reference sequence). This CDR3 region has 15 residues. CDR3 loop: CASRLTGGWDNEQFF. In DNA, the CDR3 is TGTGCCAGCAGATTGACAGGGGGCTGGGACAATGAGCAGTTCTTC.

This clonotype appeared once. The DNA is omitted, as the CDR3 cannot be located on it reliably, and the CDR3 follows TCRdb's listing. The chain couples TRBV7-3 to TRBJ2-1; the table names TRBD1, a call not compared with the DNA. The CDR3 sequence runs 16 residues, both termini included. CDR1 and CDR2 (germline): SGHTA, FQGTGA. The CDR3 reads CASSPFGGGTYNEQSF.

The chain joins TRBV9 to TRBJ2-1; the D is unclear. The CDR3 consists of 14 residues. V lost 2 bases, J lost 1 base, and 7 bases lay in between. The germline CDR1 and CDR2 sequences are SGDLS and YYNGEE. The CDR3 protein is CASSVPGSYNEQFF. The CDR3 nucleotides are TGTGCCAGCAGCGTGCCCGGTTCCTACAATGAGCAGTTCTTC.

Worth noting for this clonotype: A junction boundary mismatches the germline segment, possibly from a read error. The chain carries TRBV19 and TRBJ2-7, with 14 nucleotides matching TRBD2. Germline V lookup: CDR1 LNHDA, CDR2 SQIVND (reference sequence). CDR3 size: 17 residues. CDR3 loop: CASSPIGLAGGPYEQHF. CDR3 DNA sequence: TGTGCCAGTAGCCCCATCGGACTAGCGGGAGGTCCCTACGAGCAGCACTTC.

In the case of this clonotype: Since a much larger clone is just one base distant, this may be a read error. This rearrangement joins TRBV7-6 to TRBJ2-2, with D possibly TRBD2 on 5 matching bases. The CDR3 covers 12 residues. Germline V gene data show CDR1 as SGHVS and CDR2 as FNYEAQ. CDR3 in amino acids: CACSLVGSELFF. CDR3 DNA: TGTGCCTGCAGCTTAGTAGGGAGCGAGCTGTTTTTT.

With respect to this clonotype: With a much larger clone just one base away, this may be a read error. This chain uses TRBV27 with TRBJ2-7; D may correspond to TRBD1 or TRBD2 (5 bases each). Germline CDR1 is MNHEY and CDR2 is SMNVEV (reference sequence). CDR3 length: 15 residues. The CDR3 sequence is CTSSLSSWGSYEQYF. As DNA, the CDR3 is TGTACCAGCAGTTTATCGAGTTGGGGGTCCTACGAGCAGTACTTC.

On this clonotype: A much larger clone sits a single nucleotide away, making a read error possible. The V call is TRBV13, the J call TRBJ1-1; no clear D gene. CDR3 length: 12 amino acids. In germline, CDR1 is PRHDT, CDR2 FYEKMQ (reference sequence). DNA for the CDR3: TGTGCCGGCAGTCCTGCGAGGACTGAAGCTTTCTTT. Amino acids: CAGSPARTEAFF.

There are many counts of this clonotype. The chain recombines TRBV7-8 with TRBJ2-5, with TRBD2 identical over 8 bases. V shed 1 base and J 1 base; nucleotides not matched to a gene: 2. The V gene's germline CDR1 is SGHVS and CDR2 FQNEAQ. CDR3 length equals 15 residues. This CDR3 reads CASSLVGTSQETQYF. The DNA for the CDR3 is TGTGCCAGCAGCTTAGTCGGGACTAGCCAAGAGACCCAGTACTTC.

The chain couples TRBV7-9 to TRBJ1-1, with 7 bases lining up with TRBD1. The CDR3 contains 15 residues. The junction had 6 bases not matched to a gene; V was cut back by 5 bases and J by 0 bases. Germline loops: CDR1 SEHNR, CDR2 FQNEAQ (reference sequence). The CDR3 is CASSLPTGMNTEAFF. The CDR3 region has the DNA TGTGCCAGCAGCCTACCGACAGGGATGAACACTGAAGCTTTCTTT.

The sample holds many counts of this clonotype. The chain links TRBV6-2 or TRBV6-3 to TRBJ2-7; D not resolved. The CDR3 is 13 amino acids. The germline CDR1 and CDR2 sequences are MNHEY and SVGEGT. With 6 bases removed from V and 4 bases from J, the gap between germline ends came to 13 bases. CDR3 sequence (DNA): TGTGCCAGCAGCCCCGCGGTAGAGTACGAGCAGTACTTC. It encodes CASSPAVEYEQYF.

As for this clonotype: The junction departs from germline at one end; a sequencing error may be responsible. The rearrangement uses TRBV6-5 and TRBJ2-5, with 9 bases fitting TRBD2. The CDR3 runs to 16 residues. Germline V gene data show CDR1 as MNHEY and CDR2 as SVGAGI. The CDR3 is CVSSQRGGRAVETQYF. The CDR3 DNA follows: TGTGTCAGCAGTCAGAGGGGCGGGAGGGCCGTAGAGACCCAGTACTTC.

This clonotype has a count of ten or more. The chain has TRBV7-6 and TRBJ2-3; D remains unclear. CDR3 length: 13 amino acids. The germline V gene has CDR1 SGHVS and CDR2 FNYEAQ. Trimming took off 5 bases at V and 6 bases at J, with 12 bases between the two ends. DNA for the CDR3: TGTGCCAGCAGCCCGGCGCCCGTGGATACGCAGTATTTT. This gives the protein CASSPAPVDTQYF.

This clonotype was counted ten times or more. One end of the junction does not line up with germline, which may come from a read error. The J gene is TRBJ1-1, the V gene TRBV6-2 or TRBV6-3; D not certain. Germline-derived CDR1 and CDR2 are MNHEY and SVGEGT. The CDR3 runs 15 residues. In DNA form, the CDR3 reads TGTGCCAACAGTTACGTCGGCAGAATGAACACTGAAGCTTTCTTT. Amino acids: CANSYVGRMNTEAFF.

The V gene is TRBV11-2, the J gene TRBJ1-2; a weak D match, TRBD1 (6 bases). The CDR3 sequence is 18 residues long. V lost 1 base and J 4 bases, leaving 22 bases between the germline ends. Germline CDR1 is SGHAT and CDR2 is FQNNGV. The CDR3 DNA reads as TGTGCCAGCAGCTTAGCGGGGGCGACGCTGGAGAGAGCCTATGGCTACACCTTC. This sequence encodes CASSLAGATLERAYGYTF.

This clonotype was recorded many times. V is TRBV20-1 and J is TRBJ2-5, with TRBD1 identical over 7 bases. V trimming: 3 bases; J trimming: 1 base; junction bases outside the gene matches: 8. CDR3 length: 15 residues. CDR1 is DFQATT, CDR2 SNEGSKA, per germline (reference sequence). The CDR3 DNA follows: TGCAGTGCTAGTCCCTCAACAGGGGTCCAAGAGACCCAGTACTTC. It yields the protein CSASPSTGVQETQYF.

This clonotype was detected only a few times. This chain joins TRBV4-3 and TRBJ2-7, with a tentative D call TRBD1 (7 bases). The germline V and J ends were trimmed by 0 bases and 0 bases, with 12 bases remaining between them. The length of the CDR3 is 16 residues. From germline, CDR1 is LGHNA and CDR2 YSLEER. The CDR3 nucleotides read TGCGCCAGCAGCCAAGATCGGCAGGGGGGCTCCTACGAGCAGTACTTC. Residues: CASSQDRQGGSYEQYF.

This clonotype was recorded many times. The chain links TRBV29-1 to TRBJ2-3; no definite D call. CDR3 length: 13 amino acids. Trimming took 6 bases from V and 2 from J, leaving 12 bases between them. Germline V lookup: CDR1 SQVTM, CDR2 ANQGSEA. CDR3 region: CSVPILDTDTQYF. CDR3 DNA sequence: TGCAGCGTCCCAATTCTAGACACAGATACGCAGTATTTT.

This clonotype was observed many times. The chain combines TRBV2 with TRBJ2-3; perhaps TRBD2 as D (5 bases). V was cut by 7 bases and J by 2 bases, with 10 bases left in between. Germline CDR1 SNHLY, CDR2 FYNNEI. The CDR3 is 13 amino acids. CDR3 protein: CASNGLHTDTQYF. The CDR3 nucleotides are TGTGCCAGCAACGGACTCCACACAGATACGCAGTATTTT.

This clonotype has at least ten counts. CDR3 sequence: CASTPGSHGEAFF. CDR3 in DNA: TGTGCCAGCACCCCGGGAAGCCATGGTGAAGCTTTCTTT. The rearrangement uses TRBV6-1 and TRBJ1-1; D gene ambiguous. Looked up from germline, CDR1 is MNHNS and CDR2 is SASEGT. V was shortened by 7 bases and J by 7 bases, with 16 bases between the two germline ends. The CDR3 is 13 residues long.

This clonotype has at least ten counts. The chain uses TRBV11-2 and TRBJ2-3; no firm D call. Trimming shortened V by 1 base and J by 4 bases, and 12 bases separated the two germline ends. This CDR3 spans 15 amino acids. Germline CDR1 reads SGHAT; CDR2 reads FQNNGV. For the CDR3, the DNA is TGTGCCAGCAGCTTAGTGGTGGCGAGCGCAGATACGCAGTATTTT. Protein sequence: CASSLVVASADTQYF.

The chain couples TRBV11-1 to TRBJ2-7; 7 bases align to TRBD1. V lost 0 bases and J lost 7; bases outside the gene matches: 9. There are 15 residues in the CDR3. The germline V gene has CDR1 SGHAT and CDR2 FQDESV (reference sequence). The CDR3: CASSLAGQWPWEQYF. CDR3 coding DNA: TGTGCCAGCAGCTTAGCGGGACAGTGGCCTTGGGAGCAGTACTTC.

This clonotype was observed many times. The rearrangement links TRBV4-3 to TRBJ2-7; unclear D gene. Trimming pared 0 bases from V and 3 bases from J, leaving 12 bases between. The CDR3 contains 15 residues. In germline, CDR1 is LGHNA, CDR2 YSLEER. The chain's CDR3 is CASSQDRSSSYEQYF. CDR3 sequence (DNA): TGCGCCAGCAGCCAAGATCGGAGTAGCAGCTACGAGCAGTACTTC.

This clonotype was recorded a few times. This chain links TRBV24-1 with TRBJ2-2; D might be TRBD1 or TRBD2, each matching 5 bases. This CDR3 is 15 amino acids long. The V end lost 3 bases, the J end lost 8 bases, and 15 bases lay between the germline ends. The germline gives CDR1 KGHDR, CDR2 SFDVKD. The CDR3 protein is CATSDPGEGPGELFF. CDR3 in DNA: TGTGCCACCAGTGATCCGGGCGAGGGGCCTGGGGAGCTGTTTTTT.

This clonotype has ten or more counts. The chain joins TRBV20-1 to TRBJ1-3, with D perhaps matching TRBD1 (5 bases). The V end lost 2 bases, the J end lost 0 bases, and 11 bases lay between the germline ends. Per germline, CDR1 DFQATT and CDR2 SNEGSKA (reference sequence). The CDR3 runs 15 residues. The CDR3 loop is CSARPGLISGNTIYF. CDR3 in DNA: TGCAGTGCTAGACCAGGGCTTATCTCTGGAAACACCATATATTTT.